This TCR beta chain was obtained from a study of identical twins. This clonotype has more than one count but fewer than ten. The V segment lost 6 bases and the J segment 2 bases; nucleotides outside the gene matches: 7. This CDR3 region has 16 residues. Germline V gives CDR1 DFQATT, CDR2 SNEGSKA (reference sequence). Healthy Caucasians made up all donors. TCRdb analysed the 5' RACE reads with MiXCR anew, one entry per CDR3 protein. This table has 450,000 to 650,000 distinct CDR3 sequences, nearly 15% appearing once. These data are also associated with another study on yellow fever vaccine responses in identical twins.

The TCR sequence derives from a woman aged 18-30 years in good health. The chain combines TRBV20-1 with TRBJ2-5; TRBD2 agrees at 15 bases. The specimen sequenced was CD4+ T cells sorted from blood. CDR3 sequence (DNA): TGCAGTGCATGGACTAGCGGGGGGGGGATGCAAGAGACCCAGTACTTC. Translated: CSAWTSGGGMQETQYF.